These 19 T cell receptor beta chains share one sample of origin, sequenced in a study of T cells after posttransplantation cyclophosphamide. Busulfan-fludarabine conditioning, marrow transplant, and cyclophosphamide on days +3 and +4 were administered. Using immunoSEQ multiplex PCR, the repertoire was profiled, and TCRdb retains in-frame clones only, with some absent. The sample lists 20,000 or so clones, roughly 90% seen once, with 5.5% to 7.5% in the top ten. The specimen was PBMCs, collected after allogeneic stem cell transplant with posttransplant cyclophosphamide. Source of these receptors: a female patient in her 40s who received an allogeneic stem cell transplant from a related donor, was CMV-positive, and had no GVHD. The graft donor may have contributed some T cells.

The J gene is TRBJ1-1, the V gene TRBV28; D unclear. V was pared by 6 bases and J by 1 base, with 12 bases between. Germline CDR1 reads MDHEN; CDR2 reads SYDVKM. This CDR3 spans 14 amino acids. CDR3 protein: CASRNPGWNTEAFF. In DNA form, the CDR3 reads TGTGCCAGCAGAAACCCGGGGTGGAACACTGAAGCTTTCTTT.

The chain has TRBV20-1 and TRBJ2-1; D perhaps matches TRBD2 (5 bases). This CDR3 comprises 11 residues. With 6 bases removed from V and 7 bases from J, the gap between germline ends came to 10 bases. CDR1 and CDR2 from the germline V gene are DFQATT and SNEGSKA (reference sequence). CDR3 DNA: TGCAGTGCATGGACTGGTAATGAGCAGTTCTTC. It yields the protein CSAWTGNEQFF.

Comments on this clone: At one boundary the junction diverges from the germline segment, which might be a read error. The genes are TRBV7-7 and TRBJ2-2, with D possibly matching TRBD2 (5 bases). The CDR3 has 16 residues. The germline V gene encodes CDR1 SSHAT and CDR2 FNYEAQ (reference sequence). The CDR3 DNA is TGTGCTAGCAGCCCGAAACGGGATTCTTTTCTCGGGGAGCTGTTTTTT. As protein: CASSPKRDSFLGELFF. Filled out from reference TRBV7-7 and TRBJ2-2, the complete variable domain reads GAGVSQSPRYKVTKRGQDVTLRCDPISSHATLYWYQQALGQGPEFLTYFNYEAQPDKSGLPSDRFSAERPEGSISTLTIQRTEQRDSAMYRCASSPKRDSFLGELFFGEGSRLTVL.

This clone was seen a single time. The genes are TRBV19 and TRBJ2-1; 10 bases match TRBD2. V lost 5 bases and J lost 9; bases outside the gene matches: 10. CDR3 length: 15 amino acids. The germline CDR1 and CDR2 sequences are LNHDA and SQIVND (reference sequence). In DNA form, the CDR3 reads TGTGCCAGTAGTCCAGAAGCGGGAGGGCCAGGTGAGCAGTTCTTC. Protein product: CASSPEAGGPGEQFF.

This clone was recorded only once. V and J are TRBV25-1 and TRBJ2-3, with D perhaps matching TRBD1 (5 bases). With 2 bases removed from V and 0 bases from J, the gap between germline ends came to 12 bases. Germline CDR1 reads MGHDK; CDR2 reads SYGVNS. The CDR3 covers 16 residues. CDR3 loop: CASSEVGQGSTDTQYF. CDR3 bases: TGTGCCAGCAGTGAAGTCGGGCAGGGTAGCACAGATACGCAGTATTTT.

The rearrangement links TRBV19 to TRBJ2-5, with 9 bases that match TRBD2. Matching the DNA end better, TRBJ2-7 makes the J call doubtful. The CDR3 has 17 amino acids. Germline V gene data show CDR1 as LNHDA and CDR2 as SQIVND (reference sequence). Written as DNA, the CDR3 is TGTGCCAGTAGTACCGTGGATAGCGGGAGAGCGTCCTACGAGCAGTACTTC. Its protein is CASSTVDSGRASYEQYF.

The chain couples TRBV15 to TRBJ2-3; D not certain. The V gene lost 4 bases and the J gene lost 0 bases, with 11 bases spanning the gap. The CDR3 covers 15 residues. Germline lookup yields CDR1 LNHNV and CDR2 YYDKDF (reference sequence). The CDR3 DNA follows: TGTGCCACCAGCAAAGGAGAGCCTAGCACAGATACGCAGTATTTT. This encodes CATSKGEPSTDTQYF.

CDR3 protein: CSADSPDRATAEAFF. In DNA form, the CDR3 reads TGCAGCGCCGACTCCCCCGACAGGGCCACCGCGGAAGCTTTCTTT. The J gene is TRBJ1-1, the V gene TRBV29-1, with 7 bases aligning to TRBD1. Germline V gene lookup returns CDR1 SQVTM and CDR2 ANQGSEA. The CDR3 consists of 15 residues. V lost 7 bases, J lost 8 bases, and 19 bases stayed unmatched.

This clone was seen more than once but under ten times. J is TRBJ2-1 and V is TRBV4-2, with 12 nucleotides matching TRBD2. The CDR3 runs to 15 residues. Looked up from germline, CDR1 is LGHNA and CDR2 is YNFKEQ. The junction had 4 bases not matched to a gene; V was cut back by 0 bases and J by 10 bases. In DNA form, the CDR3 reads TGTGCCAGCAGCCAAGATCAACTAGCGGGAGGAGAGCAGTTCTTC. Translated: CASSQDQLAGGEQFF.

CDR3 in DNA: TGTGCCAGCAGATTACAGGGAAATCAGCCCCAGCATTTT. It translates to CASRLQGNQPQHF. The chain carries TRBV28 and TRBJ1-5; D possibly corresponds to TRBD1 (6 bases). The CDR3 covers 13 residues. CDR1 is MDHEN, CDR2 SYDVKM, per germline. The V gene lost 6 bases and the J gene lost 4 bases, with 10 bases spanning the gap. Supplemented by reference TRBV28 and TRBJ1-5, the full variable domain reads DVKVTQSSRYLVKRTGEKVFLECVQDMDHENMFWYRQDPGLGLRLIYFSYDVKMKEKGDIPEGYSVSREKKERFSLILESASTNQTSMYLCASRLQGNQPQHFGDGTRLSIL.

As to this clone: One end of the junction fails to match germline, which may point to a read error. V usage is TRBV7-7 and J usage is TRBJ2-2; TRBD1 matches at 9 bases. This CDR3 region has 15 residues. In germline, CDR1 is SSHAT, CDR2 FNYEAQ (reference sequence). The CDR3 DNA reads as TGTGCTAGCAGCCGAAGGACAGGGGATACCGGGGAGCTGTTTTTT. Protein sequence: CASSRRTGDTGELFF.

The J gene is TRBJ1-4, the V gene TRBV10-1, with unresolved D. Germline V lookup: CDR1 WNHNN, CDR2 SYGVQD (reference sequence). The CDR3 covers 12 residues. Trimming stripped 8 bases from V and 7 bases from J, with 11 bases between. The CDR3 region is CASPLLGEKLFF. The DNA of the CDR3 is TGCGCCAGCCCCCTTCTAGGTGAAAAACTGTTTTTT.

This chain connects TRBV4-3 to TRBJ2-5; D possibly corresponds to TRBD2 (6 bases). Germline CDR1 and CDR2: LGHNA and YSLEER. Trimming took 2 bases from V and 4 from J, leaving 14 bases between them. This CDR3 is 15 amino acids long. The DNA for the CDR3 is TGCGCCAGCAGCCAAACCTTCGGGGGAGGAGAGACCCAGTACTTC. Its protein is CASSQTFGGGETQYF.

The chain uses TRBV5-1 and TRBJ2-1; TRBD2 agrees at 10 bases. CDR1 and CDR2 from the germline V gene are SGHRS and YFSETQ. The CDR3 is 16 residues long. V dropped 3 bases and J dropped 9; count of bases not matched to a gene: 12. The CDR3 bases are TGCGCCAGCAGCTCCTTAGGGACTAGCGAGTTTGGTGAGCAGTTCTTC. This gives the protein CASSSLGTSEFGEQFF.

This chain joins TRBV18 and TRBJ2-1, with 15 nucleotides matching TRBD2. V lost 0 bases, J lost 5 bases, and 11 bases stayed unmatched. Germline values: CDR1 KGHSH, CDR2 LQKENI. The CDR3 runs to 20 residues. CDR3 DNA: TGTGCCAGCTCACCACCGGGACTAGCGGGAGGTGCTACTAATAACAATGAGCAGTTCTTC. Translation gives CASSPPGLAGGATNNNEQFF.

J is TRBJ2-3 and V is TRBV20-1, with TRBD2 matching over 8 bases. The CDR3 is 11 residues long. Trimming at V came to 6 bases and at J to 9 bases, leaving 5 bases not matched to a gene. Per the germline V gene, CDR1 is DFQATT and CDR2 is SNEGSKA (reference sequence). CDR3 DNA sequence: TGCAGTGCCGCCGGGACTAGGACGCAGTATTTT. Its translation is CSAAGTRTQYF.

The chain carries TRBV5-1 and TRBJ2-5, with D hard to call. Germline V gene data show CDR1 as SGHRS and CDR2 as YFSETQ. The CDR3 consists of 16 residues. Between the trimmed V and J ends, which lost 3 bases and 5 bases, there was a span of 20 bases. The CDR3 here is CASSSRHARAGETQYF. DNA of the CDR3: TGCGCCAGCAGCTCGCGCCACGCTAGAGCCGGGGAGACCCAGTACTTC.

The chain employs TRBV29-1 and TRBJ2-7, with a weak D call TRBD2 (6 bases). The V and J ends lost 3 bases and 5 bases respectively, with 11 bases between them. CDR3 size: 12 residues. The germline V gene has CDR1 SQVTM and CDR2 ANQGSEA. The CDR3 DNA reads TGCAGCGTTGAGGGGGGAGTAAACGAGCAGTACTTC. Translation: CSVEGGVNEQYF.

The gene calls are TRBV19 and TRBJ1-1, with TRBD1 matching over 11 bases. The V and J ends lost 3 bases and 5 bases, in that order; junction bases with no gene match: 5. This CDR3 contains 15 residues. Germline assignment: CDR1 LNHDA and CDR2 SQIVND (reference sequence). CDR3 in amino acids: CASSIPGQGATEAFF. The CDR3 region has the DNA TGTGCCAGTAGTATCCCCGGACAGGGGGCTACTGAAGCTTTCTTT.